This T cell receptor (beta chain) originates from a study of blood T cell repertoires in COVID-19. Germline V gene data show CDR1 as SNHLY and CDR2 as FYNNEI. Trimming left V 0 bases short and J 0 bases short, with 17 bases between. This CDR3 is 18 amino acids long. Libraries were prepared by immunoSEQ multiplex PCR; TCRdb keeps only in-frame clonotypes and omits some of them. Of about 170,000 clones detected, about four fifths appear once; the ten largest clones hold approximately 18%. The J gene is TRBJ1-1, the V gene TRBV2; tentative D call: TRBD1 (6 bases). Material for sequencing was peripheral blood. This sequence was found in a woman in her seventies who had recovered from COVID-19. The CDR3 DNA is TGTGCCAGCAGTGAAGCCCCTTTCGGGGGGGCCTTGAACACTGAAGCTTTCTTT. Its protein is CASSEAPFGGALNTEAFF.